This T cell receptor beta chain was sequenced during a study of regulatory T cells. The PCR used 52 TRBV and 13 TRBJ primers. The data were produced by immunoSEQ multiplex PCR, yet TCRdb's version contains in-frame clones alone and is incomplete. The repertoire consists of over 35,000 clones, with about 91% occurring once and the leading ten covering over 2%. Every patient with CD3G deficiency had evidence of autoimmunity. Patients aged 2 to 39 years had fewer naive and more memory CD4+ and CD8+ T cells. CD4+ T cells were divided by sorting: CD25-high CD127-low Tregs, CD25-low CD127-high conventional cells. Points on this clone: The antigen is not known.

Study conclusions and caveats: Skewed V and J usage and few unique V-J pairs marked patient repertoires, most in Tregs. Hydrophobic residues at CDR3 positions 6 and 7 were enriched in conventional CD4+ T cells of CD3G-deficient patients.

Sequences were obtained from conventional CD4+ T cells sorted from blood. The clonotype was recovered from a person aged 18 to 30 with CD3G deficiency.

The CDR3 coding sequence is TGTGCCAGCAGCAAATTATATACGGGGCCGGATCTCTATGGCTACACCTTC. It encodes CASSKLYTGPDLYGYTF. This chain links TRBV21-1 with TRBJ1-2. TRBV21-1 is labeled a pseudogene. CDR3 size: 17 residues.